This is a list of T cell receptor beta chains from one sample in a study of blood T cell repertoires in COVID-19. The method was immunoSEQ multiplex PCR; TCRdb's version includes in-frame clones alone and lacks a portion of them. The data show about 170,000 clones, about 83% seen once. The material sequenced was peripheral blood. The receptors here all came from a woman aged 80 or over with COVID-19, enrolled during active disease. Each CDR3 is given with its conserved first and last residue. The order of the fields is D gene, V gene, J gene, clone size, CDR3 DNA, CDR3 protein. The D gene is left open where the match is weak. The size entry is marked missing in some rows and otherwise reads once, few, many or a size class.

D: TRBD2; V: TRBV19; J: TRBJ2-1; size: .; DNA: TGTGCCAGTAGTACTGACACCGGGACTAGCGGACCTTTGCACAATGAGCAGTTCTTC; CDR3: CASSTDTGTSGPLHNEQFF
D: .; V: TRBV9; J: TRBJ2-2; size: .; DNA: TGTGCCAGCACCCAACCCCGGACAGAACCGAACACCGGGGAGCTGTTTTTT; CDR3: CASTQPRTEPNTGELFF
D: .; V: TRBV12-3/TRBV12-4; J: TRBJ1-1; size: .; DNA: TGTGCCAGCAGGTCCGGGACTGAAGCTTTCTTT; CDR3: CASRSGTEAFF
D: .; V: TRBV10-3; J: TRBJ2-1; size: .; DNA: TGTGCCATCAGCAATCCACAGGGTTACAATGAGCAGTTCTTC; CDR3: CAISNPQGYNEQFF
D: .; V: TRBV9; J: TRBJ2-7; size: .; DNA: TGTGCCAGCAGCGTAGAGTGGGGGCCCTACGAGCAGTACTTC; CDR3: CASSVEWGPYEQYF
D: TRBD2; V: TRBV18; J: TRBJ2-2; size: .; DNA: TGTGCCAGCTCGCCCCAGCGCGGGAGGACCGGGGAGCTGTTTTTT; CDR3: CASSPQRGRTGELFF
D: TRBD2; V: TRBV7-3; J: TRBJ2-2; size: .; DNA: TGTGCCAGCAGCTCGCGGGGGAGGAACACCGGGGAGCTGTTTTTT; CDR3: CASSSRGRNTGELFF
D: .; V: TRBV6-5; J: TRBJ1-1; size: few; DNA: TGTGCCAGCAGTTTCCCTATCACAGGGATAGCTTTCTTT; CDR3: CASSFPITGIAFF
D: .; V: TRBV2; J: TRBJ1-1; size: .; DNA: TGTGCCAGCAACGTAGGGCGGAGGGATCGCACTGAAGCTTTCTTT; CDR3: CASNVGRRDRTEAFF
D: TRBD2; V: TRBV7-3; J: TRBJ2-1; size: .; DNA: TGTGCCAGCAGCTTATTGACTAGCGGCCACAATGAGCAGTTCTTC; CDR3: CASSLLTSGHNEQFF
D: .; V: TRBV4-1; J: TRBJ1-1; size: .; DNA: TGCGCCAGCAGCCAAGAATTACGGGACACTGAAGCTTTCTTT; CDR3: CASSQELRDTEAFF
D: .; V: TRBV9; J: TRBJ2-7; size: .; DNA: TGTGCCAGCAGCGTTGACTCAATCTCCTACGAGCAGTACTTC; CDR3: CASSVDSISYEQYF
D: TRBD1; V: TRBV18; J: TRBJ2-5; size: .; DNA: TGTGCCAGCTCACCACCGGAGCGGACAGGCCAGTACTTC; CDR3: CASSPPERTGQYF
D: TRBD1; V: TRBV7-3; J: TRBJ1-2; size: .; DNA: TGTGCCAGCAGTTCCGGGACAGGAGGCCGCTCCACCTTC; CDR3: CASSSGTGGRSTF
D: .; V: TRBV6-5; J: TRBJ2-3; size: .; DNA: TGTGCCAGCAGTTACCAAAGCGGAAGCACAGATACGCAGTATTTT; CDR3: CASSYQSGSTDTQYF
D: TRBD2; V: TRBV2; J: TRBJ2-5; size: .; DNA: TGTGCCAGCAGTGAAGCGCTAGCGGGGGAGACCCAGTACTTC; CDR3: CASSEALAGETQYF
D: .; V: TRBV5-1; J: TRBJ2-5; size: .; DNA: TGCGCCAGCACAGGCCAAGAGACCCAGTACTTC; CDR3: CASTGQETQYF
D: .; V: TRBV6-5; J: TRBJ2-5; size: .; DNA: TGTGCCCACGGAGGGTTGGAGACCCAGTACTTC; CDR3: CAHGGLETQYF
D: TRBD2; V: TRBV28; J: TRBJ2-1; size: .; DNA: TGTGCCAGCAGTTTATACGAGCGGGAGCGGGAGCAGTTCTTC; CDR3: CASSLYEREREQFF
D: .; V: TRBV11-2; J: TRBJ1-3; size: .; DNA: TGTGCCAGCAGCTTAGGGGGCCGAAACTCTGGAAACACCATATATTTT; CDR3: CASSLGGRNSGNTIYF
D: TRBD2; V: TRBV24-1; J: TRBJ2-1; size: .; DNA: TGTGCCACCAGTGATTCACTGACGGGGGGCTACAATGAGCAGTTCTTC; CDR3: CATSDSLTGGYNEQFF
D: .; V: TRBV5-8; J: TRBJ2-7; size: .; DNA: TGTGCCAGCAGCTTGTTCACCTACGAGCAGTACTTC; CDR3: CASSLFTYEQYF
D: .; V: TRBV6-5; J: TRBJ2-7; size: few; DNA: TGTGCCAGCAGATCACCACAGGTATACGAGCAGTACTTC; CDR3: CASRSPQVYEQYF